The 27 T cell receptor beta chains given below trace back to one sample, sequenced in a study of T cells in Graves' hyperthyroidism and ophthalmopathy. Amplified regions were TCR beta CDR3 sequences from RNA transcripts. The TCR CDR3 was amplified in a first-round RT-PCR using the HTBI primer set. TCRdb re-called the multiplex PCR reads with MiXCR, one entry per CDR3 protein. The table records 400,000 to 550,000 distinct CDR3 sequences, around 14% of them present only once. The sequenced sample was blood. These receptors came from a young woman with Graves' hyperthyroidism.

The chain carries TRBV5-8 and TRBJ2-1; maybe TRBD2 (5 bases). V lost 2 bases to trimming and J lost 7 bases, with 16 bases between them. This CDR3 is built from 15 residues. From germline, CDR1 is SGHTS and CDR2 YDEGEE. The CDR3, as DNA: TGTGCCAGCAGCTTCGTCCAGCGAAGAGGGAATGAGCAGTTCTTC. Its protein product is CASSFVQRRGNEQFF.

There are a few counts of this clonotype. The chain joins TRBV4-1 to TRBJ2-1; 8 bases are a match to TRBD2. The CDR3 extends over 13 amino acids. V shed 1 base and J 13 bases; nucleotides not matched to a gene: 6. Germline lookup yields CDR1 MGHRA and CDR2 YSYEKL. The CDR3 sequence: CASSQASGSDQFF. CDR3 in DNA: TGCGCCAGCAGCCAAGCGAGCGGGAGCGACCAGTTCTTC.

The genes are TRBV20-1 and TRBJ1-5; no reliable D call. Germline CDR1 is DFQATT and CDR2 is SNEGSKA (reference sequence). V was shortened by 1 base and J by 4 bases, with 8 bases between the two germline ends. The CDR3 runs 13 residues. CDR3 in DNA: TGCAGTGCTAGAGCCGGGGAGAATCAGCCCCAGCATTTT. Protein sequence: CSARAGENQPQHF.

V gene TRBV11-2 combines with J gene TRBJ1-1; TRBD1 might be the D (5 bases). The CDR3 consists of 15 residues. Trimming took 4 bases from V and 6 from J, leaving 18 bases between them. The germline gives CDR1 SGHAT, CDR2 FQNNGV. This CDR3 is CASSSGTAWMAEAFF. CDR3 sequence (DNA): TGTGCCAGCAGCTCGGGGACGGCGTGGATGGCTGAAGCTTTCTTT.

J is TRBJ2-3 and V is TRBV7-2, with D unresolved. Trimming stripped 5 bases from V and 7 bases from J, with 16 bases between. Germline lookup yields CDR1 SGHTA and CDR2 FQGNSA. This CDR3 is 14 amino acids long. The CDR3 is CASSIDSGTYTQYF. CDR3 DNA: TGTGCCAGCAGCATAGATAGTGGAACCTATACGCAGTATTTT.

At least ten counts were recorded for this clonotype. The CDR3 DNA sequence: TGTGCCAGCAGTTCGACCTACCCCAATGAAAAACTGTTTTTT. Protein: CASSSTYPNEKLFF. The chain joins TRBV27 to TRBJ1-4; D gene unclear. The V gene's germline CDR1 is MNHEY and CDR2 SMNVEV (reference sequence). V lost 4 bases, J lost 5 bases, and 11 bases lay in between. The CDR3 is 14 amino acids.

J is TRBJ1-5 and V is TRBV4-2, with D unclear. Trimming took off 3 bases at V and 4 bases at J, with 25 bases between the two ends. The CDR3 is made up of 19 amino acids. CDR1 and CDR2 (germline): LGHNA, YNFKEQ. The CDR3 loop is CASSHNPPETEDCNQPQHF. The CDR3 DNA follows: TGTGCCAGCAGCCACAACCCCCCCGAGACGGAGGATTGTAATCAGCCCCAGCATTTT.

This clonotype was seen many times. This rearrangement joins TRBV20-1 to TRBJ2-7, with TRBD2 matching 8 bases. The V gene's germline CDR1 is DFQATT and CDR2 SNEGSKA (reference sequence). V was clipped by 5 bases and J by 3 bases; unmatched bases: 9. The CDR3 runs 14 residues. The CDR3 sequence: CSAQPVLAGYEQYF. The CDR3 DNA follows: TGCAGTGCTCAACCCGTTCTAGCGGGCTACGAGCAGTACTTC.

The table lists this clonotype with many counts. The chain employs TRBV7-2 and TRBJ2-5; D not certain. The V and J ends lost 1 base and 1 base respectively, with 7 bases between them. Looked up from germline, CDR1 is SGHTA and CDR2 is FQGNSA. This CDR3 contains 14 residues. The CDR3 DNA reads TGTGCCAGCAGCTTAGGAAGTCTCCAAGAGACCCAGTACTTC. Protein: CASSLGSLQETQYF.

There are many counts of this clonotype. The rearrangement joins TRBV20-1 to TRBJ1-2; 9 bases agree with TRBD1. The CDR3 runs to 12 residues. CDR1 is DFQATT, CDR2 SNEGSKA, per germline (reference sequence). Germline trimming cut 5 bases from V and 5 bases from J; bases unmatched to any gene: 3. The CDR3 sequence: CSAWDRDYGYTF. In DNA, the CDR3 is TGCAGTGCTTGGGACAGGGATTATGGCTACACCTTC.

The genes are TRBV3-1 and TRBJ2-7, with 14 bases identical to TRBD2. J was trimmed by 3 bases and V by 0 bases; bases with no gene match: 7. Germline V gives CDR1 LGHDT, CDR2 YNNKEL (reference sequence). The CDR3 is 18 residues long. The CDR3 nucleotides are TGTGCCAGCAGCCAAGATTCCAAGGGACTAGCGGGAGTCTACGAGCAGTACTTC. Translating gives CASSQDSKGLAGVYEQYF.

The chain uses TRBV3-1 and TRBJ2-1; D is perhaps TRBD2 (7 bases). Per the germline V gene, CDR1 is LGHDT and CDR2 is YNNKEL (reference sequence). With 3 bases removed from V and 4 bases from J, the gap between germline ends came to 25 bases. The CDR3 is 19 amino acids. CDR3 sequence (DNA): TGTGCCAGCAGCCACCCCAACCGGGGGGCCTACCTCAGATACAATGAGCAGTTCTTC. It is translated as CASSHPNRGAYLRYNEQFF.

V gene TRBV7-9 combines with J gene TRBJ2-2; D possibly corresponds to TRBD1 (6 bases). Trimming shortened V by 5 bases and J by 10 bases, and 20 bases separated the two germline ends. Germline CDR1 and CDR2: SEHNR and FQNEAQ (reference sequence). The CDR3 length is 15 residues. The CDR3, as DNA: TGTGCCAGCAGCGCCCAAGGGGGACCCGGGGTGGAGCTGTTTTTT. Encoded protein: CASSAQGGPGVELFF. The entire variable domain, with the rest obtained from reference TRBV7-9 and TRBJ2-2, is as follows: DTGVSQNPRHKITKRGQNVTFRCDPISEHNRLYWYRQTLGQGPEFLTYFQNEAQLEKSRLLSDRFSAERPKGSFSTLEIQRTEQGDSAMYLCASSAQGGPGVELFFGEGSRLTVL.

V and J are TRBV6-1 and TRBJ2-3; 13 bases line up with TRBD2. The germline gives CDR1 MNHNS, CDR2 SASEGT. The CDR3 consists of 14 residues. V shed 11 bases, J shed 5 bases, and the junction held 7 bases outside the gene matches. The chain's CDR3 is CASRLAGGKDTQYF. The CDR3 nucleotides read TGTGCCTCCCGACTAGCGGGAGGTAAAGATACGCAGTATTTT.

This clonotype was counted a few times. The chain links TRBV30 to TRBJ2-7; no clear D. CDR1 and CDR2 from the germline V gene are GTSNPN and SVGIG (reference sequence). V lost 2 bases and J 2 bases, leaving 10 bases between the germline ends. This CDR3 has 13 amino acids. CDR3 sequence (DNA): TGTGCCTGGAGTTTAAACAGAGCCTACGAGCAGTACGTC. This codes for CAWSLNRAYEQYV.

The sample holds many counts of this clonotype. CDR3 in amino acids: CAWQDTTENMNTEAFF. The CDR3 bases are TGTGCCTGGCAGGACACTACAGAAAACATGAACACTGAAGCTTTCTTT. V gene TRBV30 combines with J gene TRBJ1-1; D is possibly TRBD1 (5 bases). The CDR3 extends over 16 amino acids. Germline CDR1 and CDR2: GTSNPN and SVGIG (reference sequence). V lost 5 bases and J 0 bases, leaving 19 bases between the germline ends.

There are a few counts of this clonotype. This CDR3 is CASSYSGATEAFF. The CDR3 DNA follows: TGTGCCAGCAGTTACTCAGGGGCGACTGAAGCTTTCTTT. V gene TRBV6-5 combines with J gene TRBJ1-1; D perhaps matches TRBD1 (5 bases). Germline CDR1 is MNHEY and CDR2 is SVGAGI. This CDR3 spans 13 amino acids. Trimming shortened V by 0 bases and J by 5 bases, and 7 bases separated the two germline ends.

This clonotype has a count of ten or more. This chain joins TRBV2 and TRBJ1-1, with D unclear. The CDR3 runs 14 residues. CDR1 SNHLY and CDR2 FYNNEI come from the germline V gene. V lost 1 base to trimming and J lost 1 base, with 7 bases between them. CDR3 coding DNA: TGTGCCAGCAGTGAAGTTGGTAGGAACACTGAAGCTTTCTTT. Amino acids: CASSEVGRNTEAFF.

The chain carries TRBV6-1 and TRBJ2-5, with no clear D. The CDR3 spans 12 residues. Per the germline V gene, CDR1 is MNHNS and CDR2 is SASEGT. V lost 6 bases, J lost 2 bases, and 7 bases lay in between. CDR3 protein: CASRRHQETQYF. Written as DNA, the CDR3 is TGTGCCAGCAGAAGGCATCAAGAGACCCAGTACTTC.

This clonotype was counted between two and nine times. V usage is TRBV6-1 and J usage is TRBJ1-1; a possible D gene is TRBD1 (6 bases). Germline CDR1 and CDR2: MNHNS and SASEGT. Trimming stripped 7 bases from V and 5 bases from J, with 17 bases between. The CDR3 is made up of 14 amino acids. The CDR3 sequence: CASKWTASRTEAFF. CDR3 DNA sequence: TGTGCCAGCAAGTGGACAGCCTCGCGGACTGAAGCTTTCTTT.

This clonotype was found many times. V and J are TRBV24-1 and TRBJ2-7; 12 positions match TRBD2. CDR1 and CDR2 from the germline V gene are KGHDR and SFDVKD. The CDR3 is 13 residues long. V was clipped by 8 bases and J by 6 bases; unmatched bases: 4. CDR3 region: CATMTSGSSEQYF. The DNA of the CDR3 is TGTGCCACCATGACTAGCGGGAGCTCCGAGCAGTACTTC.

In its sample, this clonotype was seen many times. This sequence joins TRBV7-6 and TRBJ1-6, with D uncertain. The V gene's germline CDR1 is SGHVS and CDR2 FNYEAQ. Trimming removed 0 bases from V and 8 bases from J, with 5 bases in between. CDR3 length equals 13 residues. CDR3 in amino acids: CASSLAGYSPLHF. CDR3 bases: TGTGCCAGCAGCTTAGCGGGGTATTCACCCCTCCACTTT.

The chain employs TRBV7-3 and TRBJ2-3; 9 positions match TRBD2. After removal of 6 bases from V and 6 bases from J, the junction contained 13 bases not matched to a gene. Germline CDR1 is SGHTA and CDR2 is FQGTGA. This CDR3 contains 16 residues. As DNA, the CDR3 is TGTGCCAGCAGTCCCTGGGAGCGGGAGGAGGGGGATACGCAGTATTTT. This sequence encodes CASSPWEREEGDTQYF.

In DNA, the CDR3 is TGTGCCACCAGCAGAGATTCGCAACAGTTCAGTGGCTACACCTTC. Translating it yields CATSRDSQQFSGYTF. The V call is TRBV15, the J call TRBJ1-2; D unclear. V was clipped by 0 bases and J by 7 bases, with 15 bases between them. CDR3 length: 15 amino acids. From germline, CDR1 is LNHNV and CDR2 YYDKDF (reference sequence). Together with reference TRBV15 and TRBJ1-2, the CDR3 gives the full variable domain: DAMVIQNPRYQVTQFGKPVTLSCSQTLNHNVMYWYQQKSSQAPKLLFHYYDKDFNNEADTPDNFQSRRPNTSFCFLDIRSPGLGDTAMYLCATSRDSQQFSGYTFGSGTRLTVV.

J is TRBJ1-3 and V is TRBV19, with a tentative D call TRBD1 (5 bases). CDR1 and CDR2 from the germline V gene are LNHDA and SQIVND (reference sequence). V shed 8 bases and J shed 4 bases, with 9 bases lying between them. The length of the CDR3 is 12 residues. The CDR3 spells CASQGVGNTIYF. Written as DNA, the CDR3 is TGTGCCAGTCAAGGGGTCGGAAACACCATATATTTT.

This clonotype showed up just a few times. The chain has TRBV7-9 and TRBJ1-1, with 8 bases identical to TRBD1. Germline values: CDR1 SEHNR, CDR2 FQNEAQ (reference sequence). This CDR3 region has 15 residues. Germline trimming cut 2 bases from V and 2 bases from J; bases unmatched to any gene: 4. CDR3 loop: CASSLHQGANTEAFF. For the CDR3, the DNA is TGTGCCAGCAGCTTACACCAGGGGGCAAACACTGAAGCTTTCTTT.

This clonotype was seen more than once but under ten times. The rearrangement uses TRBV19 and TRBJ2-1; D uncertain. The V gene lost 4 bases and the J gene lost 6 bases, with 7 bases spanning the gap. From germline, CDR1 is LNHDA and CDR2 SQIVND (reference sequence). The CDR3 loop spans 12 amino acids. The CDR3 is CASSTASNEQFF. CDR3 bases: TGTGCCAGTAGTACAGCTTCCAATGAGCAGTTCTTC.